A single sample is the source of the 23 T cell receptor beta chains below, sequenced in a study of shared clonotypes between healthy human individuals. Cells designated naive CD8 were CD45RO-negative and were positively selected for CCR7, with terminally differentiated effector memory CD45RA+ cells excluded. The assay was immunoSEQ multiplex PCR, and TCRdb's table has in-frame clones only and misses some. The sample has about 2 million clones; just under 95% are singletons. The sequenced material came from naive CD8+ T cells sorted from blood. The source is a young man in good health.

The V gene is TRBV4-3, the J gene TRBJ1-1; D not resolved. The germline V gene encodes CDR1 LGHNA and CDR2 YSLEER. Trimming stripped 0 bases from V and 4 bases from J, with 12 bases between. CDR3 length: 15 residues. DNA of the CDR3: TGCGCCAGCAGCCAAGATACGGCGGGGAGCACTGAAGCTTTCTTT. It codes for CASSQDTAGSTEAFF.

The J gene is TRBJ2-7, the V gene TRBV6-1; D is possibly TRBD2 (5 bases). The CDR3 sequence is 14 residues long. Germline assignment: CDR1 MNHNS and CDR2 SASEGT. V was shortened by 4 bases and J by 6 bases, with 16 bases between the two germline ends. The CDR3 spells CASSVLVLGSEQYF. The DNA for the CDR3 is TGTGCCAGCAGTGTACTAGTTCTGGGGAGCGAGCAGTACTTC.

The chain joins TRBV19 to TRBJ1-1, with D unclear. Trimming took 3 bases from V and 7 from J, leaving 12 bases between them. Germline lookup yields CDR1 LNHDA and CDR2 SQIVND (reference sequence). CDR3 length equals 13 residues. The CDR3 protein is CASSIMDGNEAFF. Here the CDR3 DNA reads TGTGCCAGTAGTATCATGGACGGGAATGAAGCTTTCTTT.

The chain carries TRBV28 and TRBJ2-7, with a tentative D call TRBD1 (6 bases). This CDR3 has 15 residues. Trimming left V 5 bases short and J 1 base short, with 15 bases between. Germline V CDR1 and CDR2: MDHEN, SYDVKM. DNA for the CDR3: TGTGCCAGCAGTATAACCTTCACAGGGTCCTACGAGCAGTACTTC. Translated, it gives CASSITFTGSYEQYF.

About this clone itself: This CDR3 is also generated by other DNA sequences in the sample. The chain combines TRBV27 with TRBJ2-2; possibly TRBD2 for D (6 bases). V lost 4 bases, J lost 6 bases, and 6 bases lay in between. The CDR3 is 12 amino acids. Germline V gives CDR1 MNHEY, CDR2 SMNVEV (reference sequence). The CDR3 loop reads CASSSGAGELFF. The CDR3 region has the DNA TGTGCCAGCAGTTCGGGGGCCGGGGAGCTGTTTTTT.

CDR3 sequence (DNA): TGTGCCAGCTCACCCCTAGGACAGTTGTCCTACAATGAGCAGTTCTTC. Translating gives CASSPLGQLSYNEQFF. This chain links TRBV18 with TRBJ2-1; D might be TRBD1 (6 bases). The CDR3 runs to 16 residues. Trimming stripped 3 bases from V and 1 base from J, with 13 bases between. CDR1 KGHSH and CDR2 LQKENI come from the germline V gene.

The rearrangement links TRBV7-9 to TRBJ1-4, with D perhaps matching TRBD1 (5 bases). CDR1 is SEHNR, CDR2 FQNEAQ, per germline (reference sequence). Trimming removed 6 bases from V and 5 bases from J, with 13 bases in between. The CDR3 loop spans 14 amino acids. The CDR3 region has the DNA TGTGCCAGCAGTGGGGGGACTTCCAATGAAAAACTGTTTTTT. The encoded protein is CASSGGTSNEKLFF.

The rearrangement uses TRBV12-2 and TRBJ2-3; the table's D call of TRBD2 was not tested on the DNA. TRBV12-2 is annotated as a pseudogene. This CDR3 has 18 amino acids. The CDR3 DNA sequence: TGTGCAAGTCGCTTAGGACTAGCGGGGGATATAAGCACAGATACGCAGTATTTT. Translated: CASRLGLAGDISTDTQYF.

The chain is built from TRBV2 and TRBJ1-2, with 7 bases aligning to TRBD1. Trimming took 11 bases from V and 6 from J; bases not matched to a gene: 18. Germline lookup yields CDR1 SNHLY and CDR2 FYNNEI. The CDR3 has 15 amino acids. The CDR3 sequence: CASLEGLGGADGYTF. CDR3 DNA sequence: TGTGCCTCCCTCGAAGGGCTAGGGGGCGCGGATGGCTACACCTTC. The entire variable domain, with the rest obtained from reference TRBV2 and TRBJ1-2, is as follows: EPEVTQTPSHQVTQMGQEVILRCVPISNHLYFYWYRQILGQKVEFLVSFYNNEISEKSEIFDDQFSVERPDGSNFTLKIRSTKLEDSAMYFCASLEGLGGADGYTFGSGTRLTVV.

About this clone itself: Distinct nucleotide sequences in the sample also encode this CDR3. The chain joins TRBV27 to TRBJ2-7; D is unclear. The CDR3 loop spans 13 amino acids. V was trimmed by 6 bases and J by 0 bases, leaving 9 bases between them. Germline V gives CDR1 MNHEY, CDR2 SMNVEV (reference sequence). The CDR3 here is CASSRLSSYEQYF. The CDR3 DNA sequence: TGTGCCAGCAGCAGGCTAAGCTCCTACGAGCAGTACTTC.

The rearrangement uses TRBV6-5 and TRBJ2-1, with 8 positions matching TRBD2. The germline V gene has CDR1 MNHEY and CDR2 SVGAGI. J lost 4 bases, V lost 7 bases, and 9 bases had no gene match. This CDR3 region has 15 residues. The CDR3 sequence is CASTTGGGAYNEQFF. CDR3 nucleotides: TGTGCCAGCACCACGGGAGGGGGAGCTTACAATGAGCAGTTCTTC.

The chain uses TRBV7-9 and TRBJ1-1; tentative D call: TRBD1 (6 bases). Trimming stripped 5 bases from V and 1 base from J, with 14 bases between. The CDR3 is made up of 15 amino acids. The germline CDR1 and CDR2 sequences are SEHNR and FQNEAQ (reference sequence). The CDR3 region is CASSPWGGRNTEAFF. In DNA, the CDR3 is TGTGCCAGCAGCCCGTGGGGGGGGCGGAACACTGAAGCTTTCTTT.

J is TRBJ2-3 and V is TRBV5-1, with 7 nucleotides matching TRBD1. Looked up from germline, CDR1 is SGHRS and CDR2 is YFSETQ. This CDR3 is 15 amino acids long. The V segment lost 3 bases and the J segment 6 bases; nucleotides outside the gene matches: 10. The CDR3 DNA is TGCGCCAGCAGCTCTTGGACAGGTCTTGGGGATACGCAGTATTTT. Translation: CASSSWTGLGDTQYF.

The chain carries TRBV28 and TRBJ1-5; 7 bases line up with TRBD1. The CDR3 is 15 residues long. After removal of 7 bases from V and 4 bases from J, the junction contained 10 bases not matched to a gene. The V gene's germline CDR1 is MDHEN and CDR2 SYDVKM. CDR3 nucleotides: TGTGCCAGCACCGCTCAGGGGGTCCGGAATCAGCCCCAGCATTTT. It specifies CASTAQGVRNQPQHF.

The chain has TRBV30 and TRBJ1-3; D gene unclear. The CDR3 is 15 residues long. Per the germline V gene, CDR1 is GTSNPN and CDR2 is SVGIG (reference sequence). V dropped 8 bases and J dropped 0 bases, with 17 bases sitting between them. This CDR3 reads CAPPIDPSSGNTIYF. The CDR3 DNA is TGTGCCCCACCCATCGACCCGAGCTCTGGAAACACCATATATTTT.

J is TRBJ2-1 and V is TRBV2; 7 bases fit TRBD2. V was pared by 8 bases and J by 0 bases, with 10 bases of the junction left unmatched. Germline loops: CDR1 SNHLY, CDR2 FYNNEI. This CDR3 contains 16 residues. The CDR3 coding sequence is TGTGCCAGCGTCGCTTCAGCGGGATTCTCCTACAATGAGCAGTTCTTC. Translated: CASVASAGFSYNEQFF. Complete variable domain (other parts from reference TRBV2 and TRBJ2-1): EPEVTQTPSHQVTQMGQEVILRCVPISNHLYFYWYRQILGQKVEFLVSFYNNEISEKSEIFDDQFSVERPDGSNFTLKIRSTKLEDSAMYFCASVASAGFSYNEQFFGPGTRLTVL.

V usage is TRBV14 and J usage is TRBJ2-5; TRBD2 matches at 7 bases. CDR3 length equals 15 residues. Germline CDR1 and CDR2: SGHDN and FVKESK. V lost 1 base to trimming and J lost 2 bases; unmatched junction nucleotides: 4. CDR3 nucleotides: TGTGCCAGCAGCCAAGTTCTAGCGGAGCAAGAGACCCAGTACTTC. This translates into CASSQVLAEQETQYF.

This chain connects TRBV6-5 to TRBJ1-2, with unresolved D. Germline CDR1 and CDR2: MNHEY and SVGAGI. This CDR3 spans 13 amino acids. Trimming removed 9 bases at V and 7 bases at J, with 18 bases between. CDR3: CASNLSGLTGYTF. DNA of the CDR3: TGTGCCAGTAATTTATCGGGCCTCACTGGCTACACCTTC.

Remarks on this clone: The same CDR3 can be traced to other DNA sequences in this sample. The J gene is TRBJ2-7, the V gene TRBV4-1; TRBD1 is a possible D gene (6 bases). V lost 1 base, J lost 4 bases, and 14 bases lay in between. CDR3 length: 15 residues. From germline, CDR1 is MGHRA and CDR2 YSYEKL. Here the CDR3 reads CASSQVVQGSYEQYF. The DNA of the CDR3 is TGCGCCAGCAGCCAAGTGGTACAGGGTAGTTACGAGCAGTACTTC.

This CDR3 is CASSLGVGRNSPLHF. In nucleotides, the CDR3 is TGTGCCAGCAGCTTAGGCGTCGGGCGAAATTCACCCCTCCACTTT. This chain joins TRBV7-6 and TRBJ1-6; D gene ambiguous. Trimming removed 1 base at V and 7 bases at J, with 11 bases between. Germline V gene sequence: CDR1 SGHVS, CDR2 FNYEAQ. CDR3 length: 15 amino acids.

The gene calls are TRBV6-5 and TRBJ2-3, with D unresolved. This CDR3 has 15 amino acids. CDR1 and CDR2 from the germline V gene are MNHEY and SVGAGI. V gave up 0 bases and J gave up 2 bases, with 9 bases separating them. Written as DNA, the CDR3 is TGTGCCAGCAGTTACTCGTCTTCTGCCACAGATACGCAGTATTTT. Its protein product is CASSYSSSATDTQYF.

The chain couples TRBV5-8 to TRBJ1-5; D ambiguous. Trimming removed 3 bases from V and 6 bases from J, with 10 bases in between. The CDR3 sequence is 13 residues long. CDR1 and CDR2 (germline): SGHTS, YDEGEE. CDR3 bases: TGTGCCAGCAGCTCGGGAGGGCCTCAGCCCCAGCATTTT. Translating it yields CASSSGGPQPQHF.

V gene TRBV7-6 combines with J gene TRBJ2-7; D gene ambiguous. This CDR3 spans 14 amino acids. Germline V gives CDR1 SGHVS, CDR2 FNYEAQ. V was pared by 2 bases and J by 6 bases, with 14 bases between. The CDR3 sequence: CASSLKTPPGEQYF. The CDR3 DNA reads TGTGCCAGCAGCTTAAAAACTCCGCCTGGCGAGCAGTACTTC.